This entry lists 15 T cell receptor beta chains sequenced from one sample in a study of blood T cell repertoires in COVID-19. Sequenced by immunoSEQ multiplex PCR; TCRdb stores in-frame clones only, minus some. The sample holds 130,000 to 150,000 clones, about 84% seen once. The sequenced material came from peripheral blood. Source of these receptors: a woman in her fifties or sixties with acute or convalescent COVID-19.

J is TRBJ2-2 and V is TRBV11-3; TRBD1 might be the D (6 bases). Between the trimmed V and J ends, which lost 5 bases and 4 bases, there was a span of 17 bases. Germline V gene sequence: CDR1 SGHNT, CDR2 YENEEA. The CDR3 has 16 residues. The CDR3 region has the DNA TGTGCCAGCAGCGGGAGAACAGGGCAGACCACCGGGGAGCTGTTTTTT. Its protein product is CASSGRTGQTTGELFF.

The gene calls are TRBV29-1 and TRBJ2-5; 7 bases fit TRBD1. J gave up 4 bases and V 5 bases, and 4 bases lay outside the gene matches. This CDR3 region has 12 residues. CDR1 is SQVTM and CDR2 is ANQGSEA in the germline V gene. This chain's CDR3 is CSVHAGGETQYF. The CDR3, as DNA: TGCAGCGTTCATGCAGGGGGAGAGACCCAGTACTTC.

V usage is TRBV7-2 and J usage is TRBJ2-5, with 8 positions matching TRBD2. The length of the CDR3 is 14 residues. CDR1 is SGHTA, CDR2 FQGNSA, per germline. Trimming at V came to 3 bases and at J to 4 bases, leaving 4 bases not matched to a gene. The CDR3 loop is CASSLRGATETQYF. The CDR3 nucleotides are TGTGCCAGCAGCTTGCGGGGGGCAACAGAGACCCAGTACTTC.

V is TRBV6-2 or TRBV6-3 and J is TRBJ2-7; D is uncertain. V was trimmed by 3 bases and J by 2 bases, leaving 17 bases between them. CDR1 is MNHEY and CDR2 is SVGEGT in the germline V gene. The CDR3 is 16 amino acids. The CDR3 loop is CASSYGLAYPTYEQYF. The CDR3, as DNA: TGTGCCAGCAGTTATGGCCTGGCATATCCAACCTACGAGCAGTACTTC.

J is TRBJ1-3 and V is TRBV6-5; 7 bases fit TRBD1. The CDR3 spans 16 residues. The trim removed 0 bases at V and 1 base at J, leaving 3 bases unmatched. CDR1 and CDR2 (germline): MNHEY, SVGAGI. The CDR3 loop is CASSYSGTESGNTIYF. Here the CDR3 DNA reads TGTGCCAGCAGTTACTCCGGGACAGAGTCTGGAAACACCATATATTTT.

This clone has a single count. This chain joins TRBV10-3 and TRBJ1-2, with TRBD1 matching 10 bases. Trimming took 3 bases from V and 4 from J; bases not matched to a gene: 8. The V gene's germline CDR1 is ENHRY and CDR2 SYGVKD. The CDR3 extends over 16 amino acids. The CDR3 DNA sequence: TGTGCCATCAGTGATAGTGTGACAGGGGGCACCTATGGCTACACCTTC. It yields the protein CAISDSVTGGTYGYTF.

The chain joins TRBV3-1 (or the pseudogene TRBV3-2) to TRBJ1-1, with D perhaps TRBD1 (6 bases). V shed 6 bases and J shed 4 bases, with 12 bases lying between them. The CDR3 spans 13 residues. Germline values: CDR1 LGHDT, CDR2 YNNKEL (reference sequence). CDR3 sequence (DNA): TGTGCCAGCAGTCCTCAGGGGAGCACTGAAGCTTTCTTT. This codes for CASSPQGSTEAFF.

The chain combines TRBV11-2 with TRBJ1-1; the D is unclear. Germline lookup yields CDR1 SGHAT and CDR2 FQNNGV. The V gene lost 5 bases and the J gene lost 4 bases, with 14 bases spanning the gap. CDR3 length: 14 amino acids. The CDR3 region is CASSPPSSGTEAFF. The CDR3 DNA is TGTGCCAGCAGCCCCCCGAGCAGCGGCACTGAAGCTTTCTTT.

This clone appeared once. J is TRBJ1-1 and V is TRBV7-9, with 7 bases fitting TRBD1. This CDR3 spans 13 amino acids. Trimming cost V 7 bases and J 3 bases; bases outside gene matches: 5. The V gene's germline CDR1 is SEHNR and CDR2 FQNEAQ (reference sequence). The CDR3 region is CASNPQGDTEAFF. DNA of the CDR3: TGTGCCAGCAACCCCCAGGGGGACACTGAAGCTTTCTTT. The full variable domain, in which reference TRBV7-9 and TRBJ1-1 provide the parts outside the CDR3, is DTGVSQNPRHKITKRGQNVTFRCDPISEHNRLYWYRQTLGQGPEFLTYFQNEAQLEKSRLLSDRFSAERPKGSFSTLEIQRTEQGDSAMYLCASNPQGDTEAFFGQGTRLTVV.

J is TRBJ1-6 and V is TRBV6-2 or TRBV6-3; D not resolved. This CDR3 comprises 14 residues. Germline assignment: CDR1 MNHEY and CDR2 SVGEGT. Trimming cost V 1 base and J 5 bases, with 6 bases left between them. CDR3 coding DNA: TGTGCCAGCAGTTACTTCGGTGATAATTCACCCCTCCACTTT. It translates to CASSYFGDNSPLHF.

This clone was seen a few times. The CDR3 loop reads CASSNRENYGYTF. CDR3 DNA: TGTGCCAGCAGTAACAGGGAGAACTATGGCTACACCTTC. The V gene is TRBV6-2 or TRBV6-3, the J gene TRBJ1-2; possibly TRBD1 for D (6 bases). Germline lookup yields CDR1 MNHEY and CDR2 SVGEGT. V was clipped by 5 bases and J by 2 bases, with 9 bases between them. The CDR3 length is 13 residues.

The V and J genes are TRBV28 and TRBJ1-2, with 8 bases fitting TRBD1. Per germline, CDR1 MDHEN and CDR2 SYDVKM. J lost 5 bases, V lost 6 bases, and 8 bases had no gene match. The CDR3 sequence is 14 residues long. CDR3 in amino acids: CASRTQGGRYGYTF. The CDR3 DNA is TGTGCCAGCAGGACACAGGGGGGTAGGTATGGCTACACCTTC.

The chain couples TRBV29-1 to TRBJ2-1; possible D gene TRBD1, 5 bases. The germline CDR1 and CDR2 sequences are SQVTM and ANQGSEA. This CDR3 contains 12 residues. Trimming pared 6 bases from V and 9 bases from J, leaving 15 bases between. The CDR3 loop is CSVAIQDTEQFF. DNA of the CDR3: TGCAGCGTCGCAATCCAGGACACTGAGCAGTTCTTC.

The J gene is TRBJ1-2, the V gene TRBV6-2 or TRBV6-3, with TRBD1 identical over 8 bases. With V trimmed by 2 bases and J by 8 bases, 10 bases remained unmatched. Per germline, CDR1 MNHEY and CDR2 SVGEGT. This CDR3 has 15 residues. DNA of the CDR3: TGTGCCAGCAGTTACCCCCCGGACAGGGTGCCCGGCTACACCTTC. Amino acid sequence: CASSYPPDRVPGYTF.

V gene TRBV19 combines with J gene TRBJ2-7; 12 nucleotides agree with TRBD2. CDR1 and CDR2 from the germline V gene are LNHDA and SQIVND (reference sequence). V shed 1 base, J shed 7 bases, and the junction held 11 bases outside the gene matches. The CDR3 is made up of 17 amino acids. CDR3 region: CASSIGQTSGGPEEQYF. The CDR3 nucleotides read TGTGCCAGTAGTATAGGCCAGACTAGCGGGGGACCGGAAGAGCAGTACTTC.